The source of this T cell receptor (beta chain) is a study of T cell repertoires in cytomegalovirus infection. The wider study: Recently identified HLA-C-restricted and well-studied HLA-B-restricted CMV epitopes were used.

From the reads, TCRdb called clonotypes with MiXCR, one entry per CDR3 protein. The sample holds some 940,000 distinct CDR3 sequences, more than 25% seen once. On this clonotype: What it binds is not known.

CDR1 is SGHVT, CDR2 SQSDAQ, per germline. The V gene lost 2 bases and the J gene lost 4 bases, with 17 bases spanning the gap. The CDR3 loop spans 16 amino acids. Broader study findings: The study found HLA-C-restricted CMV-specific TCR beta clonotypes dominating the ex vivo response. Individuals carrying CMV plus the relevant HLA were identified by cumulative frequency of public TCR beta families.

Here the sequenced sample was cultured CD8+ T cells from PBMCs, taken from culture after CMV antigen stimulation. The rearrangement joins TRBV7-4 to TRBJ1-2; TRBD1 might be the D (6 bases). This clonotype was obtained from a human donor in good health (CMV status not recorded). Some clones in this sample may be carry-over from other donors' samples. The CDR3 DNA is TGTGCCAGCAGCTTATTGGGAATGGGGGCTCCCTATGGCTACACCTTC. Protein sequence: CASSLLGMGAPYGYTF.